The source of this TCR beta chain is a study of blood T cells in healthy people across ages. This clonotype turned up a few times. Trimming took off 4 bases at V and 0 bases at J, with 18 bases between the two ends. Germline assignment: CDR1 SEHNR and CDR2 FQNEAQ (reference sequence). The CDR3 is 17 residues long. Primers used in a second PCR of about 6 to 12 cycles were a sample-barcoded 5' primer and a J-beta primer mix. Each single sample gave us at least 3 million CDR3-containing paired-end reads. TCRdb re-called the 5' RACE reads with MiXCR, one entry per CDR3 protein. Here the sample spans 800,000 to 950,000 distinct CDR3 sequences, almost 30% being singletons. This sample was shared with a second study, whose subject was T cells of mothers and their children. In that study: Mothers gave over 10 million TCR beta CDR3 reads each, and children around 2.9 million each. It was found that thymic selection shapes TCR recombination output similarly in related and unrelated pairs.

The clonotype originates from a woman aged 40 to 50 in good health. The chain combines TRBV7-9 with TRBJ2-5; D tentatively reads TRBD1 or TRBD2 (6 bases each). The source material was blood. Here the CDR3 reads CASSSGGWEPYQETQYF. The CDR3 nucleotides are TGTGCCAGCAGCTCCGGGGGCTGGGAGCCATACCAAGAGACCCAGTACTTC.